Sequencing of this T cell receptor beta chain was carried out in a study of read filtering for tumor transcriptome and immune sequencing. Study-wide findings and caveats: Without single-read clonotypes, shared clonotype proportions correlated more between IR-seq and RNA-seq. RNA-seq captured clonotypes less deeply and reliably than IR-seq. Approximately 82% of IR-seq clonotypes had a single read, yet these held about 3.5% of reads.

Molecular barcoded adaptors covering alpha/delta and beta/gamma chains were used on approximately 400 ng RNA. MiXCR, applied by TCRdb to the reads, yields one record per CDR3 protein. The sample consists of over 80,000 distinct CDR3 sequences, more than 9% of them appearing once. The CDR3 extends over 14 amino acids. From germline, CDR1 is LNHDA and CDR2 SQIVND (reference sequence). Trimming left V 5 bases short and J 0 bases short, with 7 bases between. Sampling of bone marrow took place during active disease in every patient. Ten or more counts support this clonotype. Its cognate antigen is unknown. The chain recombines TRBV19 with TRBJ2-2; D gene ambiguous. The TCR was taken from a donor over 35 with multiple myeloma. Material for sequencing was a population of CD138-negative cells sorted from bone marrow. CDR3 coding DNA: TGTGCCAGTAGTTACGGAGCGAACACCGGGGAGCTGTTTTTT. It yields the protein CASSYGANTGELFF.